A selection of T cell receptor beta chains follows, all from one sample in a study of blood T cell repertoires in COVID-19. Some clones are missing from TCRdb's copy, which holds only in-frame ones; the method was immunoSEQ multiplex PCR. Altogether approximately 270,000 clones are present, roughly 84% being singletons, with the ten largest covering about 0.9%. Sample: peripheral blood. The receptor source for this set is a human donor with COVID-19, enrolled during active disease. The donor label of this sample is uncertain. Both conserved end residues are part of each CDR3. The D gene is left open where the match is weak. Clone size is stated in some rows and not others, as once, few, many or a class when expanded.

d_call j_call v_call clone_size cdr3_nt cdr3_aa
TRBD1 TRBJ2-2 TRBV7-9 - TGTGCCAGCACACATCGGACAGGGGGCACCGGGGAGCTGTTTTTT CASTHRTGGTGELFF
TRBD2 TRBJ2-5 TRBV9 - TGTGCCAGCAGCTCAAGAATCGCGGGGGCCCAGTACTTC CASSSRIAGAQYF
TRBD1 TRBJ2-4 TRBV5-1 few TGCGCCAGCCGACAGGTAGGGGGCAGAAACATTCAGTACTTC CASRQVGGRNIQYF
- TRBJ1-1 TRBV6-5 once TGTGCCAGCAGTTACTCGAGGGATAACACTGAAGCTTTCTTT CASSYSRDNTEAFF
- TRBJ1-2 TRBV7-9 - TGTGCCAGCAGCCCCGGACAGAATTTTTATGGCTACACCTTC CASSPGQNFYGYTF
- TRBJ1-4 TRBV28 - TGTGCCAGCAGGGAGACAGCAACTAATGAAAAACTGTTTTTT CASRETATNEKLFF
TRBD2 TRBJ2-3 TRBV9 - TGTGCCAGCAGCGCCCCCCGAGCGGGAGGGGGAGATACGCAGTATTTT CASSAPRAGGGDTQYF
- TRBJ2-1 TRBV10-1 - TGCGCCAGCAGTCCCTCCGTAGGGGGTTCCTACAATGAGCAGTTCTTC CASSPSVGGSYNEQFF
TRBD2 TRBJ2-2 TRBV10-3 - TGTGCCATCAGTGATTTGACTATAGCGGGGGGGCAACCCGGGGAGCTGTTTTTT CAISDLTIAGGQPGELFF
- TRBJ1-1 TRBV30 - TGTGCCTGGAGTGGGGGGAGGAGCACTGAAGCTTTCTTT CAWSGGRSTEAFF
- TRBJ1-5 TRBV28 - TGTGCCAGCAGTTTATTCGGCAATCAGCCCCAGCATTTT CASSLFGNQPQHF
- TRBJ1-2 TRBV12-3/TRBV12-4 - TGTGCCAGCAGTCTGGAGGGGTATGGCTACACCTTC CASSLEGYGYTF
TRBD1 TRBJ1-2 TRBV12-3/TRBV12-4 - TGTGCCAGCAATGAGGGGGCGAACTATGGCTACACCTTC CASNEGANYGYTF
- TRBJ2-2 TRBV4-3 - TGCGCCAGCAGCCAAGATCACCAGATAACCGGGGAGCTGTTTTTT CASSQDHQITGELFF
- TRBJ2-7 TRBV11-3 - TGTGCCAGCAGCTCCGGGGGACTGTCCTACGAGCAGTACTTC CASSSGGLSYEQYF
- TRBJ1-5 TRBV28 - TGTGCCAGTGCCGGGGGAGGACCTAGGAATCAGCCCCAGCATTTT CASAGGGPRNQPQHF
TRBD1 TRBJ2-3 TRBV4-1 - TGCGCCAGCAGCCAGGGACAGGGGGTCACAGATACGCAGTATTTT CASSQGQGVTDTQYF